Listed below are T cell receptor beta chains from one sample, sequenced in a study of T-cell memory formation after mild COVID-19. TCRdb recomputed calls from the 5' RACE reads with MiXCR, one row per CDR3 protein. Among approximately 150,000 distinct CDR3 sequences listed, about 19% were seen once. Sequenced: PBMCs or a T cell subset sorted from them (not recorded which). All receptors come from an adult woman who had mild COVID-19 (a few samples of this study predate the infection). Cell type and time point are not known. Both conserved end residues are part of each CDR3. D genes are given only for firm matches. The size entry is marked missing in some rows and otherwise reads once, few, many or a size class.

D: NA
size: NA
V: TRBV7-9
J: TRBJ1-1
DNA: TGTGCCAGCAGTAGAGTCGGACGGCACCTGAACACTGAAGCTTTCTTT
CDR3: CASSRVGRHLNTEAFF

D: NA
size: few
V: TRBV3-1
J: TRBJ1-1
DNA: TGTGCCAGCAGTCAAGGACAGAAGAACACTGAAGCTTTCTTT
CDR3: CASSQGQKNTEAFF

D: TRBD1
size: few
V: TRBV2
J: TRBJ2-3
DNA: TGTGCCAGCAGGGACCGGACAGGGGGGCACACAGATACGCAGTATTTT
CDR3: CASRDRTGGHTDTQYF

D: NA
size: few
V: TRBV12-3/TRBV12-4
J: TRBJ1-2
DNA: TGTGCCAGCAGCCTGGGACCGGGTAGTGGCTACACCTTC
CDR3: CASSLGPGSGYTF

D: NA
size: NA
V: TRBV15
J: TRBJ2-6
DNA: TGTGCCACCAGCAGAAGGGAGGCTGGGGCCAACGTCCTGACTTTC
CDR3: CATSRREAGANVLTF

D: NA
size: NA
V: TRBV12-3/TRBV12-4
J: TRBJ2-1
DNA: TGTGCCAGCAGAATCCCTGGTGCGGATGAGCAGTTCTTC
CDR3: CASRIPGADEQFF

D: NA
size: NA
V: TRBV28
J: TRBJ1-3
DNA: TGTGCCAGCCTTGGGGATTTCTCTGGAAACACCATATATTTT
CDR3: CASLGDFSGNTIYF

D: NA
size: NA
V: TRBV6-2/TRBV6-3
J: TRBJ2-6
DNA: TGTGCCAGCTCAAGGGTAACGGGTTGGGGTTCTGGGGCCAACGTCCTGACTTTC
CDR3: CASSRVTGWGSGANVLTF

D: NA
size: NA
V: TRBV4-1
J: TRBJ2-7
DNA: TGCGCCAGCAGGCAAGAAACCGGGGGAGTATACGAGCAGTACTTC
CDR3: CASRQETGGVYEQYF

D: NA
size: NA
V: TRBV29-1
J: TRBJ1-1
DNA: TGCAGCGTCCGCAACACTGAAGCTTTCTTT
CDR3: CSVRNTEAFF

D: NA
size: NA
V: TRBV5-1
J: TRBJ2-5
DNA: TGCGCCAGCAGCCGCCCACTAGCAGTGGAGACCCAGTACTTC
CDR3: CASSRPLAVETQYF

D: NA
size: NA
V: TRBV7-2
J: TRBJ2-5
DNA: TGTGCCAGCAGCTCTTATAGGGAGACCCAGTACTTC
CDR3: CASSSYRETQYF

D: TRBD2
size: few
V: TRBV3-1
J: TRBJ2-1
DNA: TGTGCCAGCAGCCAACCAACGACTAGCGGGAGAAATGAGCAGTTCTTC
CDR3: CASSQPTTSGRNEQFF

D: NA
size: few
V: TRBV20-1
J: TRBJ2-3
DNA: TGCAGTGCTAGTCTTGGGGGGGCGGGCACAGATACGCAGTATTTT
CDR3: CSASLGGAGTDTQYF

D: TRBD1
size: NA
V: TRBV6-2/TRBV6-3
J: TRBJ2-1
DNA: TGTGCCAGCACGCGCCGGGACAGGGGAGGTGAGCAGTTCTTC
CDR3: CASTRRDRGGEQFF

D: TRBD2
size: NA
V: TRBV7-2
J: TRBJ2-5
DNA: TGTGCCAGCAGCCGTAGCGGGGGGATTACCCAAGAGACCCAGTACTTC
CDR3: CASSRSGGITQETQYF

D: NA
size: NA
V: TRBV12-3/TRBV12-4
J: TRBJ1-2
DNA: TGTGCCAGCAGTTCAGGGAACCCCTTTGGAAACTATGGCTACACCTTC
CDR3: CASSSGNPFGNYGYTF

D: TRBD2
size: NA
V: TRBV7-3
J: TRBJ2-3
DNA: TGTGCCAGCAGCCCCCGTGGTAGCGGGGCAGATACGCAGTATTTT
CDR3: CASSPRGSGADTQYF

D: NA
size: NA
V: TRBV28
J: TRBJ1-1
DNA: TGTGCCAGCACATCCAGGACCACTGAAGCTTTCTTT
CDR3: CASTSRTTEAFF

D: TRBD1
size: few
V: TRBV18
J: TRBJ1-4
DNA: TGTGCCAGCTCACCCTCCTTGGACAGGGGGCCAGGTGAAAAACTGTTTTTT
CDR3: CASSPSLDRGPGEKLFF

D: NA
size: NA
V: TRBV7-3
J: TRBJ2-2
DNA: TGTGCCAGCAGCTCTACAACCGGGGAGCTGTTTTTT
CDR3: CASSSTTGELFF

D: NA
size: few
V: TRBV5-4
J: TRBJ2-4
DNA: TGTGCCAGCAGCTTGAAGGGGGTCAAAAACATTCAGTACTTC
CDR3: CASSLKGVKNIQYF

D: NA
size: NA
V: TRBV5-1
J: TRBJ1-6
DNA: TGCGCCAGCAGTGCGGACGCCGAGAATTCACCCCTCCACTTT
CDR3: CASSADAENSPLHF

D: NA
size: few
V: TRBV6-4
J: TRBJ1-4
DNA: TGTGCCAGCAGTGACTCGAGAAAGGGGGTAGGTGAAAAACTGTTTTTT
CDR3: CASSDSRKGVGEKLFF

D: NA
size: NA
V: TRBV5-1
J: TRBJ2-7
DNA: TGCGCCAGCAGCCCGGCGACAGGTCTCATCTACGAGCAGTACTTC
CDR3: CASSPATGLIYEQYF

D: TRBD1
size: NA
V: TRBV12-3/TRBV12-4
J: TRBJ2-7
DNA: TGTGCCAGCAGTCCCCGCTTTGGGACAGGGAGTCACGAGCAGTACTTC
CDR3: CASSPRFGTGSHEQYF

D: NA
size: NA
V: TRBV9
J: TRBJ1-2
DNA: TGTGCCAGCAGTGGTACAGCAATCTACACCTTC
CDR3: CASSGTAIYTF

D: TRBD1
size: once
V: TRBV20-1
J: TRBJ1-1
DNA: TGCAGTGGACGGACAGGGCTAGAAGCTTTCTTT
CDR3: CSGRTGLEAFF

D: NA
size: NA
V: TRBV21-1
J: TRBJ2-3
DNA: TGTGCCAGCAGCAACCCCCAGGTGCGGGCTGGTGGCACAGATACGCAGTATTTT
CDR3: CASSNPQVRAGGTDTQYF

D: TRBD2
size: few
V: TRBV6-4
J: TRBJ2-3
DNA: TGTGCCAGCAGTGACGGGGGACTAGCAGGAGATACGCAGTATTTT
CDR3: CASSDGGLAGDTQYF

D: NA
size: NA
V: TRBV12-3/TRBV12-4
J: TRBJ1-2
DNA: TGTGCCAGCAGTTCGACAGGCTATGGCTACACCTTC
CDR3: CASSSTGYGYTF

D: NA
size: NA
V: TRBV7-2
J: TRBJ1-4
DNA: TGTGCCAGCAGCTTAGGCAGGACGGGTGAAAAACTGTTTTTT
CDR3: CASSLGRTGEKLFF

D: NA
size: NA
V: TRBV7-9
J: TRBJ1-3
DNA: TGTGCCAGCAGCCCAAAACTGGGACTGCCCTTAGGAAACACCATATATTTT
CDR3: CASSPKLGLPLGNTIYF

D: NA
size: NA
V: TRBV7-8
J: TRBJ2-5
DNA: TGTGCCAGCAGCTTGGCCTGGACGGAGCAAGAGACCCAGTACTTC
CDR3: CASSLAWTEQETQYF

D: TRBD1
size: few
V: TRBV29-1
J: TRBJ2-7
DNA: TGCAGCGTTGAAGAAGGACAGGGAGGCTACGAGCAGTACTTC
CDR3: CSVEEGQGGYEQYF

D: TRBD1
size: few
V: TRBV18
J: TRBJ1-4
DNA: TGTGCCAGCTCACCGGACAGGGGGATTAATGAAAAACTGTTTTTT
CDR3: CASSPDRGINEKLFF

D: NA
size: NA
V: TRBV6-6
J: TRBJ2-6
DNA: TGTGCCAGCAGTTACCTCCTATCTGGGGCCAACGTCCTGACTTTC
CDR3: CASSYLLSGANVLTF

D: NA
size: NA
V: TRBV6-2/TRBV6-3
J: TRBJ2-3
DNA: TGTGCCAGCAGCGGCCTAAGTGTATCGACAGATACGCAGTATTTT
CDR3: CASSGLSVSTDTQYF

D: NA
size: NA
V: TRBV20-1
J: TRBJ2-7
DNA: TGCAGTGCCGCCCACGTAGGGAAGCAGTACTTC
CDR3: CSAAHVGKQYF

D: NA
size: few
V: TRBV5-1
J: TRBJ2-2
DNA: TGCGCCAGCAGCTTGGCCGGCAGAGACTACACCGGGGAGCTGTTTTTT
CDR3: CASSLAGRDYTGELFF